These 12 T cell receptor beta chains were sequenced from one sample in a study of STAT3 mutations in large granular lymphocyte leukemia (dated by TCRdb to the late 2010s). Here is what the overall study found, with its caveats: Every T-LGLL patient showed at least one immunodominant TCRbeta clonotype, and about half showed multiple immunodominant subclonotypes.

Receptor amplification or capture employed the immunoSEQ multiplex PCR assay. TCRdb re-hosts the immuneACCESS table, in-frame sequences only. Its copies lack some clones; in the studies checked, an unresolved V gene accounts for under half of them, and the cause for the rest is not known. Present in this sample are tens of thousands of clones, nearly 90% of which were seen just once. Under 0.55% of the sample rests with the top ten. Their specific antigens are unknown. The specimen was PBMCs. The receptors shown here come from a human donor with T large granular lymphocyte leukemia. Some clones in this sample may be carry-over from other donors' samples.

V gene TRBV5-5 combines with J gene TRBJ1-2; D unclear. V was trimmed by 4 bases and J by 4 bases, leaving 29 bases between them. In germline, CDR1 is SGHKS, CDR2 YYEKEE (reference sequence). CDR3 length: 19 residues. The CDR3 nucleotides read TGTGCCAGCAGCGTCTTCATGCCGGTGACTGATTTTCCCCTCTATGGCTACACCTTC. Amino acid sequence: CASSVFMPVTDFPLYGYTF. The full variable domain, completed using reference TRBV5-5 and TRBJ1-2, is DAGVTQSPTHLIKTRGQQVTLRCSPISGHKSVSWYQQVLGQGPQFIFQYYEKEERGRGNFPDRFSARQFPNYSSELNVNALLLGDSALYLCASSVFMPVTDFPLYGYTFGSGTRLTVV.

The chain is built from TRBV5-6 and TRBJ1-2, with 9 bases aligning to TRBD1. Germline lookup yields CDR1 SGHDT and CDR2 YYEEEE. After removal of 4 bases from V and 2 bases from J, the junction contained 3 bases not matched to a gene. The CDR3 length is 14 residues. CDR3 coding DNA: TGTGCCAGCAGCACGGGACAGGGAAACTATGGCTACACCTTC. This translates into CASSTGQGNYGYTF.

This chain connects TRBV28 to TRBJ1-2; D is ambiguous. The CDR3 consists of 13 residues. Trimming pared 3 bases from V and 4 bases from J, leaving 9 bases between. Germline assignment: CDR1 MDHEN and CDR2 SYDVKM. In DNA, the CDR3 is TGTGCCAGCAGTTTCTACCGGGGCTATGGCTACACCTTC. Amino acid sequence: CASSFYRGYGYTF.

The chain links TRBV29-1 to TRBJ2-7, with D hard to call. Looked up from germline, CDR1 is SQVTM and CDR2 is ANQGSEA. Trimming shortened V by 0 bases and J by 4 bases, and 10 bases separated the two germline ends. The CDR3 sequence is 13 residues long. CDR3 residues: CSVEDSGLYEQYF. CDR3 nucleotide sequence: TGCAGCGTTGAAGATTCGGGCCTTTACGAGCAGTACTTC.

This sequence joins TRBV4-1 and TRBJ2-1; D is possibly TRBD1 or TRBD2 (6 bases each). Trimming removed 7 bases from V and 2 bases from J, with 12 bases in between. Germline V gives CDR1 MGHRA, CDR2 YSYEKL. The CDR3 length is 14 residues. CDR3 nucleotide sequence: TGCGCCAGCAAGGGGGGTAGTCCCTACAATGAGCAGTTCTTC. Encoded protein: CASKGGSPYNEQFF.

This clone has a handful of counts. CDR3 loop: CASSQSPTTLNIQYF. The CDR3, as DNA: TGCGCCAGCAGTCAATCTCCTACCACCCTAAACATTCAGTACTTC. This sequence joins TRBV23-1 and TRBJ2-4; D is unclear. TRBV23-1 carries the ORF label, with uncertain function. Trimming removed 0 bases at V and 6 bases at J, with 12 bases between. The CDR3 runs 15 residues.

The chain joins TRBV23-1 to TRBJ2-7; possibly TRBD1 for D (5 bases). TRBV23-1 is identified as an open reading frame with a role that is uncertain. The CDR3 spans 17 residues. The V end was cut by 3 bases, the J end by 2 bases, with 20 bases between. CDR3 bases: TGCGCCAGCAGTCACCCCCTCCGAAGGGGCTACACCTACGAGCAGTACTTC. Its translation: CASSHPLRRGYTYEQYF.

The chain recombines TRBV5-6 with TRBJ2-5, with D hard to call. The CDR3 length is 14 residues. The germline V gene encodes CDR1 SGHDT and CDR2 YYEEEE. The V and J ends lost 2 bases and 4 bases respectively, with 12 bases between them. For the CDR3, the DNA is TGTGCCAGCAGCTTCATAGGTCTTCCAGAGACCCAGTACTTC. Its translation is CASSFIGLPETQYF.

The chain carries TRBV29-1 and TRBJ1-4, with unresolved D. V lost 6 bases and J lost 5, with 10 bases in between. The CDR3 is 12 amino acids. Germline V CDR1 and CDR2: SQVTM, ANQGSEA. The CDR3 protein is CSVGWGNEKLFF. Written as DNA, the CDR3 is TGCAGCGTGGGGTGGGGAAATGAAAAACTGTTTTTT.

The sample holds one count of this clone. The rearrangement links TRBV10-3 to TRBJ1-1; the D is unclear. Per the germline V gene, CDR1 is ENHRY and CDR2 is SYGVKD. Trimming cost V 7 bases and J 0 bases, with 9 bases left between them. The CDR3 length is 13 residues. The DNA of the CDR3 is TGTGCCATCAATACAGAGATGAACACTGAAGCTTTCTTT. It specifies CAINTEMNTEAFF.

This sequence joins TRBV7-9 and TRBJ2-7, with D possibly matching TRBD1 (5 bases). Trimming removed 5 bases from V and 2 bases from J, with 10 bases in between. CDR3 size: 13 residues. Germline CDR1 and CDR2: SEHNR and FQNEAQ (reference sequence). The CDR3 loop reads CASSPTGPYEQYF. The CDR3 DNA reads TGTGCCAGCAGCCCAACAGGTCCCTACGAGCAGTACTTC.

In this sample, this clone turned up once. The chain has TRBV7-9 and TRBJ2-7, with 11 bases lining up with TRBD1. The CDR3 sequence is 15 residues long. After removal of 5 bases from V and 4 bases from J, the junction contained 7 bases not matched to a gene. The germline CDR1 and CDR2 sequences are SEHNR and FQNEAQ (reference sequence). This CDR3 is CASSLGTGGGYEQYV. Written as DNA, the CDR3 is TGTGCCAGCAGCCTCGGGACAGGGGGTGGGTACGAGCAGTACGTC.